The T cell receptor (beta chain) under discussion was sequenced for a study of blood T cell repertoires in COVID-19 (dated by TCRdb to the early 2020s). Notes on the research overall: Collaborator samples came from the United States, Italy and Spain and covered acute and convalescent phases of COVID-19. The prospective study material was composed of cDNA or gDNA derived from T cells, B-cell-depleted T cells, or PBMCs. The dataset comprised deeply sampled blood TCRbeta repertoires from subjects exposed to, actively infected with, or recovered from COVID-19. A freely available public database, intended as a resource for researchers studying the immune response to SARS-CoV-2, is where the repertoires were released. The samples were drawn from the first 160 participants of the ongoing ImmuneRACE study and from over a thousand subjects provided by 6 global collaborators. The sample metadata nearly always contained a de-identified subject ID, COVID-19 status, age in years and sex. Where available, HLA class I and class II types were taken from metadata supplied by the sample provider and were not determined by assay-based typing. Broad study findings and their caveats: The amount of clinical and demographic metadata varied by source and participant and was provided uncurated.

A word on this clone: The antigen it recognizes is unknown. Within one base of it there is no much larger clone, and no base qualities were kept.

The collaborating institutions used their own protocols to collect whole blood in K2EDTA tubes. For TCRbeta analysis, collaborators shipped samples in one of three forms: frozen whole blood, isolated PBMCs, or DNA extracted from either of those sample types. The germline V gene sets CDR1 to MNHEY and CDR2 to SVGEGT. The CDR3, cysteine through phenylalanine, is 15 amino acids long. Of the read, only the CDR3 DNA is kept; its 45 bases are in frame from base 1. V is cut back by 5 bases and J by 2 bases, with 5 bases in the junction unmatched. TCRbeta CDR3 regions were amplified from genomic DNA by means of the immunoSEQ Assay, a bias-controlled multiplex PCR. The authors' analysis ran thus. Nucleated cell counts per sample were estimated from amplification of reference gene primers within the assay. To quantify the absolute abundance of each unique TCRbeta CDR3 rearrangement, sequence reads were collapsed and filtered. For each sample, productive Simpson clonality was calculated as the square root of Simpson's diversity index across productive rearrangements. The table was pulled from immuneACCESS by TCRdb, which kept in-frame rearrangements only. Such tables lose some clones; where checked, under half of the loss comes from unresolved V genes, and the rest has no known cause. The DNA was the basis for D and trimming; V, J and clone size are from that table. This sample has about 200,000 clones in its table, and about nine tenths of those were observed once. Of the sample, about 1.7% is held by the ten largest clones.

Sequencing was carried out using peripheral blood. The sequence was collected from a young man with active or convalescent COVID-19. The V and J genes are TRBV6-2 or TRBV6-3 and TRBJ2-5, with TRBD2 identical over 10 junction bases. Read as DNA, the sequence is TGTGCCAGCAGTCCGGGACTAGCGCTACAAGAGACCCAGTACTTC. It encodes CASSPGLALQETQYF.